The 32 T cell receptor beta chains listed next were all sequenced from one sample in a study of blood T cell repertoires in COVID-19. Assay: immunoSEQ multiplex PCR; the TCRdb copy retains only in-frame clones and omits some. The data contain approximately 330,000 clones, about 87% of them singletons. The material sequenced was peripheral blood. These TCRs come from a man aged 25 to 40 with COVID-19, enrolled during active disease.

This sequence joins TRBV11-3 and TRBJ2-3; D may be TRBD2 (6 bases). CDR1 SGHNT and CDR2 YENEEA come from the germline V gene. Trimming cost V 5 bases and J 1 base, with 13 bases left between them. The CDR3 runs 15 residues. As DNA, the CDR3 is TGTGCCAGCAGCCCGGGAGAGGCAGGCACAGATACGCAGTATTTT. This codes for CASSPGEAGTDTQYF.

The chain recombines TRBV5-4 with TRBJ1-3; perhaps TRBD1 as D (5 bases). Germline V gene data show CDR1 as SGHNT and CDR2 as YYREEE (reference sequence). The CDR3 extends over 16 amino acids. V was shortened by 0 bases and J by 0 bases, with 10 bases between the two germline ends. The CDR3: CASSLGGGSSGNTIYF. The CDR3 nucleotides read TGTGCCAGCAGCTTGGGGGGCGGGAGCTCTGGAAACACCATATATTTT.

This rearrangement joins TRBV27 to TRBJ2-2, with D perhaps matching TRBD2 (5 bases). This CDR3 has 17 residues. Germline lookup yields CDR1 MNHEY and CDR2 SMNVEV (reference sequence). V lost 7 bases, J lost 3 bases, and 21 bases lay in between. The CDR3 region has the DNA TGTGCCAGCACACCCGGCGGTAGGACTTACTACACCGGGGAGCTGTTTTTT. Its protein is CASTPGGRTYYTGELFF.

The genes are TRBV18 and TRBJ1-5; 8 bases are shared with TRBD1. The V gene end was trimmed by 4 bases and the J gene end by 7 bases; junction bases not matched to a gene: 3. In germline, CDR1 is KGHSH, CDR2 LQKENI. This CDR3 is built from 13 residues. The CDR3 is CASSRDRTQPQHF. As DNA, the CDR3 is TGTGCCAGCTCACGGGACAGGACACAGCCCCAGCATTTT.

The genes are TRBV27 and TRBJ2-7; tentative D call: TRBD1 (5 bases). V gave up 5 bases and J gave up 4 bases, with 21 bases separating them. The V gene's germline CDR1 is MNHEY and CDR2 SMNVEV (reference sequence). This CDR3 is built from 16 residues. The chain's CDR3 is CASSRRLGANLYEQYF. CDR3 bases: TGTGCCAGCAGTCGCCGGCTAGGGGCGAACTTATACGAGCAGTACTTC.

This sequence joins TRBV10-3 and TRBJ2-6, with D maybe TRBD1 (7 bases). The V gene's germline CDR1 is ENHRY and CDR2 SYGVKD. The CDR3 runs 16 residues. Trimming pared 4 bases from V and 2 bases from J, leaving 12 bases between. The CDR3 region is CAISGDREAGANVLTF. The CDR3 DNA sequence: TGTGCCATCAGTGGTGACAGGGAGGCTGGGGCCAACGTCCTGACTTTC.

The chain carries TRBV15 and TRBJ2-1; no definite D call. The CDR3 is 18 amino acids. With 0 bases removed from V and 0 bases from J, the gap between germline ends came to 15 bases. Germline V gene sequence: CDR1 LNHNV, CDR2 YYDKDF (reference sequence). CDR3 coding DNA: TGTGCCACCAGCAGAGATCTGCCGTATGCGAGCTCCTACAATGAGCAGTTCTTC. This codes for CATSRDLPYASSYNEQFF. Variable domain in full (rest from reference TRBV15 and TRBJ2-1): DAMVIQNPRYQVTQFGKPVTLSCSQTLNHNVMYWYQQKSSQAPKLLFHYYDKDFNNEADTPDNFQSRRPNTSFCFLDIRSPGLGDTAMYLCATSRDLPYASSYNEQFFGPGTRLTVL.

With respect to this clone: In the same sample, other DNA sequences code for this CDR3. The chain uses TRBV11-3 and TRBJ2-2; D remains unclear. The CDR3 sequence is 12 residues long. Germline-derived CDR1 and CDR2 are SGHNT and YENEEA. Trimming removed 5 bases at V and 5 bases at J, with 6 bases between. Written as DNA, the CDR3 is TGTGCCAGCAGCCTAAGTACCGGGGAGCTGTTTTTT. Residues: CASSLSTGELFF.

This chain joins TRBV6-6 and TRBJ1-2; 8 bases line up with TRBD1. Germline loops: CDR1 MNHNY, CDR2 SVGAGI (reference sequence). The CDR3 has 15 residues. J gave up 4 bases and V 5 bases, and 9 bases lay outside the gene matches. For the CDR3, the DNA is TGTGCCAGCAGTGACCGGACAGGGACTCCCTATGGCTACACCTTC. It is translated as CASSDRTGTPYGYTF.

The chain carries TRBV7-9 and TRBJ2-7; 10 bases map to TRBD1. The CDR3 sequence is 14 residues long. Trimming took 5 bases from V and 4 from J; bases not matched to a gene: 5. Germline CDR1 SEHNR, CDR2 FQNEAQ (reference sequence). The DNA for the CDR3 is TGTGCCAGCAGCCCCTGGACAGGGGGGTACGAGCAGTACTTC. Protein sequence: CASSPWTGGYEQYF.

This sequence joins TRBV5-1 and TRBJ1-2; possible D gene TRBD1, 5 bases. Germline CDR1 is SGHRS and CDR2 is YFSETQ. V lost 0 bases, J lost 4 bases, and 13 bases lay in between. The CDR3 length is 15 residues. The CDR3 DNA follows: TGCGCCAGCAGCTTGGGTGGCAGGGCCTTCTATGGCTACACCTTC. Encoded protein: CASSLGGRAFYGYTF.

The chain recombines TRBV6-6 with TRBJ2-7; 8 bases are a match to TRBD2. The length of the CDR3 is 15 residues. V lost 8 bases and J lost 4; bases outside the gene matches: 13. Germline assignment: CDR1 MNHNY and CDR2 SVGAGI (reference sequence). CDR3 DNA sequence: TGTGCCAGCTCCCGGAAGCGGGAGCTTATTTACGAGCAGTACTTC. It is translated as CASSRKRELIYEQYF.

This sequence joins TRBV7-9 and TRBJ2-3; 7 bases are a match to TRBD1. In germline, CDR1 is SEHNR, CDR2 FQNEAQ (reference sequence). The CDR3 has 15 residues. The V segment lost 3 bases and the J segment 1 base; nucleotides outside the gene matches: 4. CDR3 protein: CASSFGQGGTDTQYF. The CDR3 region has the DNA TGTGCCAGCAGCTTTGGTCAGGGGGGCACAGATACGCAGTATTTT.

This chain joins TRBV4-3 and TRBJ2-7, with D unresolved. The CDR3 loop spans 15 amino acids. The V end was cut by 0 bases, the J end by 3 bases, with 12 bases between. Germline V CDR1 and CDR2: LGHNA, YSLEER. The CDR3 reads CASSQEGQVDYEQYF. The CDR3 nucleotides are TGCGCCAGCAGCCAAGAGGGCCAGGTGGACTACGAGCAGTACTTC.

The chain recombines TRBV3-1 (or the pseudogene TRBV3-2) with TRBJ2-7; TRBD1 matches 9 bases. The CDR3 runs to 15 residues. With 3 bases clipped from V and 1 base from J, the junction kept 4 bases outside the gene matches. Germline V gene data show CDR1 as LGHDT and CDR2 as YNNKEL (reference sequence). CDR3 in DNA: TGTGCCAGCAGCCAGTCCGGGACAGGGTCCTACGAGCAGTACTTC. This codes for CASSQSGTGSYEQYF.

This chain links TRBV5-6 with TRBJ2-1, with D hard to call. Germline CDR1 reads SGHDT; CDR2 reads YYEEEE. CDR3 length: 17 amino acids. V lost 0 bases to trimming and J lost 2 bases, with 15 bases between them. For the CDR3, the DNA is TGTGCCAGCAGCTTGGCCCTTGGAGCGAACCCCTACAATGAGCAGTTCTTC. Its protein is CASSLALGANPYNEQFF.

This chain connects TRBV7-2 to TRBJ2-6, with D possibly matching TRBD2 (6 bases). V was trimmed by 5 bases and J by 0 bases, leaving 8 bases between them. CDR1 is SGHTA, CDR2 FQGNSA, per germline. The CDR3 spans 15 residues. CDR3 sequence: CASSLGGSGANVLTF. The DNA for the CDR3 is TGTGCCAGCAGCCTGGGGGGCTCTGGGGCCAACGTCCTGACTTTC.

The V and J genes are TRBV7-3 and TRBJ2-7; 9 bases align to TRBD2. The germline V gene has CDR1 SGHTA and CDR2 FQGTGA. V was pared by 5 bases and J by 5 bases, with 4 bases of the junction left unmatched. The CDR3 totals 13 residues. The CDR3 spells CASSTGLANEQYF. The CDR3 nucleotides read TGTGCCAGCAGCACGGGACTAGCAAACGAGCAGTACTTC. Complete variable domain (other parts from reference TRBV7-3 and TRBJ2-7): GAGVSQTPSNKVTEKGKYVELRCDPISGHTALYWYRQSLGQGPEFLIYFQGTGAADDSGLPNDRFFAVRPEGSVSTLKIQRTERGDSAVYLCASSTGLANEQYFGPGTRLTVT.

This sequence joins TRBV19 and TRBJ2-3; the D gene is possibly TRBD2 (5 bases). The V end lost 5 bases, the J end lost 4 bases, and 19 bases lay between the germline ends. Looked up from germline, CDR1 is LNHDA and CDR2 is SQIVND (reference sequence). The CDR3 has 16 amino acids. The CDR3 loop reads CASSSSGPSGSDTQYF. The CDR3 bases are TGTGCCAGTAGTTCCTCCGGGCCCTCGGGATCAGATACGCAGTATTTT. Full variable domain (remainder filled in from reference TRBV19 and TRBJ2-3): DGGITQSPKYLFRKEGQNVTLSCEQNLNHDAMYWYRQDPGQGLRLIYYSQIVNDFQKGDIAEGYSVSREKKESFPLTVTSAQKNPTAFYLCASSSSGPSGSDTQYFGPGTRLTVL.

The chain is built from TRBV29-1 and TRBJ2-2; no clear D gene. CDR3 size: 13 residues. CDR1 is SQVTM, CDR2 ANQGSEA, per germline. Trimming pared 3 bases from V and 2 bases from J, leaving 7 bases between. CDR3 amino acids: CSVDILNTGELFF. In DNA form, the CDR3 reads TGCAGCGTTGACATTCTAAACACCGGGGAGCTGTTTTTT.

This chain joins TRBV30 and TRBJ1-6; tentatively, D is TRBD1 (5 bases). The V end was cut by 5 bases, the J end by 9 bases, with 17 bases between. The germline gives CDR1 GTSNPN, CDR2 SVGIG (reference sequence). The CDR3 contains 14 residues. The CDR3 spells CAWSVGAGRSPLHF. The CDR3 DNA reads TGTGCCTGGTCCGTTGGGGCAGGTCGTTCACCCCTCCACTTT.

CDR3 nucleotide sequence: TGCGCCAGCAGCTTCCTCAGACTAGCGGGTCACGTAAACAGCTCCTACGAGCAGTACTTC. It codes for CASSFLRLAGHVNSSYEQYF. The chain employs TRBV5-1 and TRBJ2-7; TRBD2 aligns across 10 bases. The CDR3 runs 20 residues. V gave up 2 bases and J gave up 0 bases; unmatched junction bases: 17. Germline V gene sequence: CDR1 SGHRS, CDR2 YFSETQ.

This chain joins TRBV27 and TRBJ1-1, with 9 nucleotides matching TRBD1. This CDR3 is 15 amino acids long. Germline CDR1 reads MNHEY; CDR2 reads SMNVEV (reference sequence). V gave up 6 bases and J gave up 6 bases; unmatched junction bases: 11. The CDR3 here is CASSNAGTGTSEAFF. CDR3 nucleotides: TGTGCCAGCAGCAACGCCGGGACAGGGACGTCTGAAGCTTTCTTT.

This chain links TRBV6-2 or TRBV6-3 with TRBJ2-7, with 10 nucleotides matching TRBD2. This CDR3 is 14 amino acids long. From germline, CDR1 is MNHEY and CDR2 SVGEGT. J lost 5 bases, V lost 6 bases, and 7 bases had no gene match. The CDR3 is CASSGSGRADEQYF. CDR3 nucleotides: TGTGCCAGCAGCGGGAGCGGGAGGGCAGACGAGCAGTACTTC.

The chain is built from TRBV2 and TRBJ2-7, with 8 bases fitting TRBD2. J lost 0 bases, V lost 3 bases, and 4 bases had no gene match. Germline lookup yields CDR1 SNHLY and CDR2 FYNNEI. This CDR3 contains 15 residues. The DNA of the CDR3 is TGTGCCAGCAGTGACCCCAGCGGGAGCTCCTACGAGCAGTACTTC. Translation: CASSDPSGSSYEQYF.

The rearrangement links TRBV7-3 to TRBJ2-5; no clear D gene. CDR1 is SGHTA and CDR2 is FQGTGA in the germline V gene. The CDR3 runs 14 residues. V lost 0 bases and J 3 bases, leaving 8 bases between the germline ends. Here the CDR3 DNA reads TGTGCCAGCAGCTTAACCGGGTTTGAAGAGACCCAGTACTTC. Encoded protein: CASSLTGFEETQYF.

This clone was found once. The chain links TRBV12-3 or TRBV12-4 to TRBJ2-2; D is perhaps TRBD2 (5 bases). Between the trimmed V and J ends, which lost 5 bases and 7 bases, there was a span of 8 bases. This CDR3 contains 12 residues. CDR3 in DNA: TGTGCCAGCAGTCGGGGATTCGGGGAGCTGTTTTTT. Its translation: CASSRGFGELFF.

The V call is TRBV7-3, the J call TRBJ1-4, with D uncertain. The CDR3 covers 13 residues. Germline CDR1 SGHTA, CDR2 FQGTGA. The germline V and J ends were trimmed by 1 base and 12 bases, with 12 bases remaining between them. In DNA, the CDR3 is TGTGCCAGCAGCTTAAGTGCCGGGTTTGAACTGTTTTTT. Translation gives CASSLSAGFELFF.

The chain uses TRBV5-8 and TRBJ2-7, with D tentatively TRBD2 (7 bases). Deletions cut 1 base from V and 6 bases from J, with 17 bases between. The CDR3 spans 15 residues. The germline gives CDR1 SGHTS, CDR2 YDEGEE. In DNA, the CDR3 is TGTGCCAGCAGCTTGTGGGATAGGGGGGGCACCGAGCAGTACTTC. Amino acid sequence: CASSLWDRGGTEQYF.

The chain is built from TRBV27 and TRBJ1-4, with D unresolved. Trimming took off 8 bases at V and 0 bases at J, with 10 bases between the two ends. The CDR3 runs 14 residues. Germline CDR1 reads MNHEY; CDR2 reads SMNVEV (reference sequence). CDR3 amino acids: CASQRTTTNEKLFF. In DNA form, the CDR3 reads TGTGCCAGCCAACGGACTACAACTAATGAAAAACTGTTTTTT.

The V and J genes are TRBV5-4 and TRBJ2-5; TRBD2 aligns across 8 bases. The CDR3 runs 15 residues. The ends lost 2 bases at V and 2 bases at J; junction bases unmatched: 5. Germline CDR1 and CDR2: SGHNT and YYREEE (reference sequence). CDR3 bases: TGTGCCAGCAGCTTTCGTAGCGGGGCGCAAGAGACCCAGTACTTC. It encodes CASSFRSGAQETQYF. The whole variable domain, filled in from reference TRBV5-4 and TRBJ2-5, reads ETGVTQSPTHLIKTRGQQVTLRCSSQSGHNTVSWYQQALGQGPQFIFQYYREEENGRGNFPPRFSGLQFPNYSSELNVNALELDDSALYLCASSFRSGAQETQYFGPGTRLLVL.

The chain recombines TRBV19 with TRBJ2-3, with 12 nucleotides matching TRBD2. Trimming removed 5 bases from V and 4 bases from J; junction bases left unmatched: 7. CDR3 length equals 16 residues. Germline V gene lookup returns CDR1 LNHDA and CDR2 SQIVND (reference sequence). CDR3 loop: CASSSGLAGWSDTQYF. The CDR3 DNA sequence: TGTGCCAGTAGTTCCGGACTAGCGGGGTGGTCAGATACGCAGTATTTT.